This is a list of T cell receptor beta chains from one sample in a study of T cells in Graves' hyperthyroidism and ophthalmopathy. TCRdb called the multiplex PCR reads again in MiXCR, with one record for every CDR3 protein. The table records hundreds of thousands of distinct CDR3 sequences, roughly 15% of them present only once. The sequenced sample was blood. All receptors come from a woman in her forties with Graves' ophthalmopathy. Each CDR3 is given with its conserved first and last residue. The D gene is left open where the match is weak. The listing skips clone size in some rows; elsewhere it reads once, few, many or a size class.

cdr3_aa cdr3_nt j_call d_call clone_size v_call
CASSYSGRSGTGELFF TGTGCCAGCAGTTACTCCGGGAGATCGGGCACCGGGGAGCTGTTTTTT TRBJ2-2 - - TRBV6-5
CASRSPSLDSSETQYF TGTGCCAGCAGATCCCCCTCACTAGACTCCTCAGAGACCCAGTACTTC TRBJ2-5 - many TRBV28
CATSRDTVYQETQYF TGTGCCACCAGCAGAGATACCGTGTACCAAGAGACCCAGTACTTC TRBJ2-5 - many TRBV15
CASSLSATGYKETQYF TGTGCCAGCAGCTTAAGCGCCACAGGGTATAAAGAAACCCAGTACTTC TRBJ2-5 - many TRBV7-9
CSTSGLSGANVLTF TGTTCCACCTCCGGACTCTCTGGGGCCAACGTCCTGACTTTC TRBJ2-6 - many TRBV7-2
CASSGSANSNQPQHF TGTGCCAGCAGTGGGTCGGCAAATAGCAATCAGCCCCAGCATTTT TRBJ1-5 - many TRBV6-1
CAWSVREVVQFF TGTGCCTGGAGTGTACGAGAAGTCGTACAATTCTTT TRBJ1-1 - many TRBV30
CASSMSAVYEQYF TGTGCCAGTAGTATGTCGGCAGTCTACGAGCAGTACTTC TRBJ2-7 - many TRBV19
CASSFRQTKMNTEAFF TGTGCCAGCAGCTTCCGCCAGACAAAGATGAACACTGAAGCTTTCTTT TRBJ1-1 - many TRBV7-2
CASRRGTGFNEKLFF TGTGCCAGCAGACGCGGGACAGGGTTTAATGAAAAACTGTTTTTT TRBJ1-4 TRBD1 few TRBV6-1
CASGSWTGGHYGYTF TGTGCTAGTGGTTCGTGGACAGGGGGCCACTATGGCTACACCTTC TRBJ1-2 TRBD1 few TRBV12-5
CASTRGYETQYF TGTGCCAGCACCAGGGGGTACGAGACCCAGTACTTC TRBJ2-5 TRBD1 many TRBV6-2/TRBV6-3
CASSQNEGQETQYF TGTGCCAGCAGCCAAAATGAAGGACAAGAGACCCAGTACTTC TRBJ2-5 - - TRBV3-1
CASSELAGDGEQYF TGTGCCAGCAGTGAACTAGCGGGAGACGGCGAGCAGTACTTC TRBJ2-7 TRBD2 few TRBV6-1
CAISDPIRRIEETQYF TGTGCCATCAGTGATCCAATAAGAAGAATAGAAGAGACCCAGTACTTC TRBJ2-5 - many TRBV10-3
CASSARGGQSSYEQYF TGTGCCAGCTCAGCCCGTGGCGGGCAAAGCTCCTACGAGCAGTACTTC TRBJ2-7 - once TRBV6-2/TRBV6-3
CASSLAGQANTEAFF TGTGCCAGCAGCTTAGCGGGGCAGGCGAACACTGAAGCTTTCTTT TRBJ1-1 - many TRBV7-2
CASRTTSNYGYTF TGTGCCAGTAGGACGACATCGAACTATGGCTACACCTTC TRBJ1-2 - many TRBV19
CASSYSPGLAGRGEQYF TGTGCCAGCAGTTACTCCCCCGGACTAGCGGGAAGGGGCGAGCAGTACTTC TRBJ2-7 TRBD2 many TRBV6-5
CSAGGFQETQYF TGCAGTGCAGGCGGGTTCCAAGAGACCCAGTACTTC TRBJ2-5 - many TRBV20-1
CAISGQGNQPQHF TGTGCCATTAGTGGCCAGGGCAATCAGCCCCAGCATTTT TRBJ1-5 - - TRBV10-3
CASTRSGTGGFETQYF TGCGCCAGCACCCGGAGCGGGACAGGGGGCTTTGAGACCCAGTACTTC TRBJ2-5 TRBD1 many TRBV5-1
CASSLGGTTEGGEQYF TGTGCCAGCAGCTTAGGCGGGACAACGGAAGGAGGTGAGCAGTACTTC TRBJ2-7 - few TRBV11-1
CASSQGPYSKETQCF TGTGCCAGCAGTCAGGGGCCGTACTCCAAAGAGACCCAGTGCTTC TRBJ2-5 - - TRBV12-3/TRBV12-4
CASSVQSYHEQYF TGTGCCAGCAGTGTACAATCATATCACGAGCAGTACTTC TRBJ2-7 - many TRBV6-1
CASSQQGGSIQYF TGCGCCAGCAGCCAACAGGGTGGTAGCATTCAGTACTTC TRBJ2-4 - many TRBV4-3
CASSKTGQPQHF TGTGCCAGCAGTAAGACTGGTCAGCCCCAGCATTTT TRBJ1-5 - many TRBV6-1